This T cell receptor (beta chain) was obtained from a study of T cell repertoires in cytomegalovirus infection. Study at large: Public TCR beta signatures were indicative of both CMV infection and a matching HLA type. Notes on the study in general: The response measured ex vivo was dominated by TCR beta clonotypes (HLA-C-restricted and CMV-specific). Summed frequency of public TCR beta families distinguished CMV carriers with the relevant HLA.

Worth noting for this clonotype: Antigen unknown.

CDR1 is MGHRA, CDR2 YSYEKL, per germline. The CDR3 consists of 15 residues. V dropped 2 bases and J dropped 5 bases, with 13 bases sitting between them. MiXCR, run by TCRdb on the reads, gives a single entry per CDR3 protein. Here the sample spans about 830,000 distinct CDR3 sequences, 30% to 35% being singletons. The origin of this receptor is a human donor in good health (CMV status not recorded). Some clones in this sample may be carry-over from other donors' samples. The sample here was cultured CD8+ T cells from PBMCs, taken from culture after CMV antigen stimulation. The chain has TRBV4-1 and TRBJ2-4; tentative D call: TRBD1 (5 bases). Here the CDR3 reads CASSQRGSDENIQYF. Here the CDR3 DNA reads TGCGCCAGCAGCCAAAGGGGCAGCGATGAAAACATTCAGTACTTC.